The sequence of this TCR beta chain was determined in a study of multiple sclerosis patients with progressive multifocal leukoencephalopathy. To note about this clone: Its antigen remains unknown.

The CDR3 runs 9 residues. The germline gives CDR1 MNHNS, CDR2 SASEGT. V shed 11 bases and J shed 10 bases, with 11 bases lying between them. Libraries were prepared by immunoSEQ multiplex PCR; TCRdb keeps only in-frame clonotypes and omits some of them. This table holds approximately 27,000 clones, 75% to 90% found once. Study-level points and caveats: Most PML patients had lower entropy, suggesting less diverse TRB repertoires. Clones expanded at PML were already present before and during natalizumab.

The time point is: time of PML onset. After about 15 to 60 months on natalizumab, the natalizumab-treated patients developed PML. This chain uses TRBV6-1 with TRBJ1-2; D is perhaps TRBD1 (5 bases). This sample comprised PBMCs, obtained from a patient treated with natalizumab. This sequence originates from a woman in her 30s with progressive multifocal leukoencephalopathy. CDR3 sequence reads: CAVGQIYTF. The CDR3 DNA follows: TGTGCCGTTGGACAAATCTACACCTTC.